Listed below are T cell receptor beta chains from one sample, sequenced in a study of human T cells and chemical hapten exposure. TCRdb analysed the RACE reads with MiXCR anew, one entry per CDR3 protein. The table records under 200,000 distinct CDR3 sequences, around 30% of them present only once. Sequences were derived from whole blood, sampled in connection with sensitization to the hapten diphenylcyclopropenone (DPC). The receptors come from a woman aged 25 to 45 with alopecia areata. Some clones in this sample may be carry-over from other donors' samples. The conserved cysteine and the conserved F or W are not part of the CDR3 here. Each record gives: J gene, V gene, CDR3 protein.

TRBJ1-5	TRBV2	ASAAEARGPQH
TRBJ2-1	TRBV6-6	ASSSVGGYNEQF
TRBJ1-2	TRBV9	ASSVGVGTNYGYT
TRBJ2-7	TRBV28	ASSWGYPYEQY
TRBJ2-1	TRBV14	ASSPPWNEQF
TRBJ2-1	TRBV13	ASSPHTGNEQF
TRBJ2-7	TRBV29-1	SVNRGTEQY
TRBJ1-5	TRBV10-3	AILQGGNQPQH
TRBJ2-6	TRBV7-2	ASSFRSGANVLT
TRBJ2-7	TRBV18	ASSLQGFYEQY
TRBJ1-1	TRBV28	ASSPLHRSFNTEAF
TRBJ2-7	TRBV28	ASSFAGLAAYEQY
TRBJ1-1	TRBV29-1	SVDGPARTEAF
TRBJ1-5	TRBV4-2	ASSQDRGDNQPQH
TRBJ2-7	TRBV5-1	ASSPLNLQGSNEQY
TRBJ2-7	TRBV13	ASSRSPGPVAYEQY
TRBJ2-3	TRBV5-6	ASSAGLAGTDTQY
TRBJ1-1	TRBV6-2/TRBV6-3	ASSPWSSALSPAF
TRBJ2-7	TRBV28	ASSFPTGPAWQY
TRBJ1-2	TRBV20-1	SASEANYGYT
TRBJ2-5	TRBV20-1	SARIPGTVQETQY
TRBJ1-3	TRBV28	ASSLYRSSGNTIY
TRBJ1-1	TRBV29-1	SASRSGSGIAF
TRBJ2-6	TRBV5-4	ASSRGTSGANVLT
TRBJ2-5	TRBV7-6	ASSLVVALQETQY
TRBJ2-7	TRBV5-5	ASSLKGTGLTYEQY
TRBJ1-3	TRBV4-1	ASSQGQGSSGNTIY
TRBJ1-5	TRBV2	ARGGGTPGNQPQH
TRBJ2-2	TRBV7-3	ASSSRQGSNTGELF
TRBJ2-2	TRBV12-3/TRBV12-4	ASWVYRTGELF
TRBJ2-6	TRBV5-1	ASSLVGPPPSSGANVLT